This TCR beta chain was found in a study of molecular identifiers for immune sequencing clone quantification. Study results and limitations: Among effectors, clones above 20 RNA copies held over 97% of molecules; among naive cells, under 1%.

CDR1 and CDR2 (germline): LGHNA, YSLEER. Trimming took off 0 bases at V and 0 bases at J, with 11 bases between the two ends. The length of the CDR3 is 16 residues. A CD8+CD4-CCR7+CD45RA+ phenotype served as the sorting definition for naive CD8 T cells. With listed TCR primers and previously described methods, bulk TCR libraries were prepared. TCRdb used MiXCR to reprocess the PCR reads, holding one entry per CDR3 protein. Of about 640,000 distinct CDR3 sequences in the sample, around 20% were seen once. This clonotype was seen only a few times. Its antigen is undetermined. V and J are TRBV4-3 and TRBJ1-2; possibly TRBD1 for D (5 bases). The sequence was obtained from a human donor in good health. Some libraries in this study had Jurkat cell RNA spiked in. The sample was naive CD8+ T cells from blood, with Jurkat cell RNA spiked in. Subset noted: FACS-sorted CD8+CD4-CCR7+CD45RA+ naive T cells. CDR3 DNA sequence: TGCGCCAGCAGCCAAGATGTGGCAGGGTCTAACTATGGCTACACCTTC. Translated: CASSQDVAGSNYGYTF.